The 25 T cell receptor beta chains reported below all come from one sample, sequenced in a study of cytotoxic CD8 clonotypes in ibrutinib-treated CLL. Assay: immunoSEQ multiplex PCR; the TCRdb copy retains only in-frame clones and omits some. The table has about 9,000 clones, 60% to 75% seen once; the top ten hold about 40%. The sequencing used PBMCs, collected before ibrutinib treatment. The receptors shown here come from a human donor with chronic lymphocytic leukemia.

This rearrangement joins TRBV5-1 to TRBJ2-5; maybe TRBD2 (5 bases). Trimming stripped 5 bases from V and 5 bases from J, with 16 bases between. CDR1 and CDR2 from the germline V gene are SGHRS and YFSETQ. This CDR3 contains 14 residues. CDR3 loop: CASSVGEDGETQYF. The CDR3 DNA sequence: TGCGCCAGCAGTGTGGGAGAGGATGGGGAGACCCAGTACTTC.

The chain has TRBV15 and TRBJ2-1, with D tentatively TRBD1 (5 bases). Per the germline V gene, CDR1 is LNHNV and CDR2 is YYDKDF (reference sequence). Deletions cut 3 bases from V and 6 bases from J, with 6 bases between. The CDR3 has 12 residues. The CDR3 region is CATSSGANEQFF. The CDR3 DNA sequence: TGTGCCACCAGCAGTGGGGCCAATGAGCAGTTCTTC.

CDR3 in amino acids: CASSPQGRTEAFF. The CDR3 bases are TGTGCCAGCAGCCCACAGGGACGGACTGAAGCTTTCTTT. The chain combines TRBV7-2 with TRBJ1-1, with D perhaps matching TRBD1 (6 bases). This CDR3 comprises 13 residues. Germline V gene sequence: CDR1 SGHTA, CDR2 FQGNSA. Trimming removed 5 bases at V and 5 bases at J, with 12 bases between. The variable domain in full, completed from reference TRBV7-2 and TRBJ1-1, reads GAGVSQSPSNKVTEKGKDVELRCDPISGHTALYWYRQSLGQGLEFLIYFQGNSAPDKSGLPSDRFSAERTGGSVSTLTIQRTQQEDSAVYLCASSPQGRTEAFFGQGTRLTVV.

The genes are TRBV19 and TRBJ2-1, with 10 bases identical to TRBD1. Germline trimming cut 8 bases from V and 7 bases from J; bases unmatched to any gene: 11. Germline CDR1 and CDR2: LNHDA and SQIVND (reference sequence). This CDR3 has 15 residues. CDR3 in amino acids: CASRLTGQGWNEQFF. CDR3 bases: TGTGCCAGTCGATTAACGGGACAGGGGTGGAATGAGCAGTTCTTC.

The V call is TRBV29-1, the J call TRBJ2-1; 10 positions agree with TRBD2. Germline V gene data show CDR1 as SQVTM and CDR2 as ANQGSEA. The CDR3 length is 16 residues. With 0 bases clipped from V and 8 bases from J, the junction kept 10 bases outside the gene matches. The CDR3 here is CSVEDLRASGSHEQFF. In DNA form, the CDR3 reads TGCAGCGTTGAAGATTTAAGGGCTAGCGGGAGCCATGAGCAGTTCTTC.

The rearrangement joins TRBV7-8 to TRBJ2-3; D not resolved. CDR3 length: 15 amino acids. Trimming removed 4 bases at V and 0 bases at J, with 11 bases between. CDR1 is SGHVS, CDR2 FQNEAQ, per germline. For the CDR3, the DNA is TGTGCCAGCAGCTCCCCACTGGGAAGCACAGATACGCAGTATTTT. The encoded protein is CASSSPLGSTDTQYF.

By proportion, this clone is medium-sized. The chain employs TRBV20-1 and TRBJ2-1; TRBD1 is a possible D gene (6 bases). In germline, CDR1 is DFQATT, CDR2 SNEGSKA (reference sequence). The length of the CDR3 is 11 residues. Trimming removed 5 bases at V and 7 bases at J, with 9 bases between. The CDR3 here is CSALQGNEQFF. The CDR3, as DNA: TGCAGTGCTTTACAGGGAAATGAGCAGTTCTTC.

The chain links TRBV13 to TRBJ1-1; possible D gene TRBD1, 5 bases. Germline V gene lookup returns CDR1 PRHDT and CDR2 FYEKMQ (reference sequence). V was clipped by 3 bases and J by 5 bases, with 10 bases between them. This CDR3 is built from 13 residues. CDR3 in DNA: TGTGCCAGCAGCTTTAGGGGTGGAACTGAAGCTTTCTTT. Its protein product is CASSFRGGTEAFF.

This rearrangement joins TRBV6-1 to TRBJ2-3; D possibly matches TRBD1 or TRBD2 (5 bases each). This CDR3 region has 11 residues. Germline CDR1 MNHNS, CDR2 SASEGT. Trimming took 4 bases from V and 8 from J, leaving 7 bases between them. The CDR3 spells CASSAGSTQYF. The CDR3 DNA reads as TGTGCCAGCAGTGCAGGGAGTACGCAGTATTTT.

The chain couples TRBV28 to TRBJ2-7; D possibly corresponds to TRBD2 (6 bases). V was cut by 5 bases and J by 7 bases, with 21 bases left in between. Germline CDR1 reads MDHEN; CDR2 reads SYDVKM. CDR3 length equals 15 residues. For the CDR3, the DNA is TGTGCCAGCAGTCGCGGTGGTAGCGGCCCCCTGGAGCAGTACTTC. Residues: CASSRGGSGPLEQYF.

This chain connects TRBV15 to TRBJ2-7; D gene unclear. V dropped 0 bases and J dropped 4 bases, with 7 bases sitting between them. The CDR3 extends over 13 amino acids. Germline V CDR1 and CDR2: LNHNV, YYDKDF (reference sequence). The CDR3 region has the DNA TGTGCCACCAGCAGAGATCTAGGGTACGAGCAGTACTTC. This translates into CATSRDLGYEQYF.

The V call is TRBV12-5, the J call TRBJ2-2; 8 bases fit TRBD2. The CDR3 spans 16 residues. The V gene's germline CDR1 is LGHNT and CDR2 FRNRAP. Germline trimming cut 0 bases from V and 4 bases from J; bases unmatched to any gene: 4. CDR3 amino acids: CASGLVEAGVTGELFF. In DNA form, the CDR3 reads TGTGCTAGTGGTTTGGTAGAAGCGGGAGTCACCGGGGAGCTGTTTTTT.

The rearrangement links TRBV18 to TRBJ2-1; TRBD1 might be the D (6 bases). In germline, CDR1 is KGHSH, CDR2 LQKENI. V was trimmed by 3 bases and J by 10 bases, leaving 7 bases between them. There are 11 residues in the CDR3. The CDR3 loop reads CASSPGTEQFF. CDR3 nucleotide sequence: TGTGCCAGCTCACCCGGGACAGAGCAGTTCTTC.

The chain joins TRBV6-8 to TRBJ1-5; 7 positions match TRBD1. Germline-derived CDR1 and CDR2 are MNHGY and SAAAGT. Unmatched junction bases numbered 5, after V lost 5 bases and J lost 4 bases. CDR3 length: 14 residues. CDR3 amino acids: CASSTGTVNQPQHF. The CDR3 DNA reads TGTGCCAGCAGTACCGGGACAGTAAATCAGCCCCAGCATTTT.

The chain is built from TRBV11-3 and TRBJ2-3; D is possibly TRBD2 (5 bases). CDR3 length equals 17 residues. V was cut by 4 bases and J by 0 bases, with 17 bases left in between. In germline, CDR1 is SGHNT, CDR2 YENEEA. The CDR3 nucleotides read TGTGCCAGCAGCTGGGGAGATGACATATGGAGCACAGATACGCAGTATTTT. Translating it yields CASSWGDDIWSTDTQYF.

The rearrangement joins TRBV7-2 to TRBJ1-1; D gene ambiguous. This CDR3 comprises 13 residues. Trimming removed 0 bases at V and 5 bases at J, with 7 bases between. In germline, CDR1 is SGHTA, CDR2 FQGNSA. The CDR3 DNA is TGTGCCAGCAGCTTAGCGGCCGAGACTGAAGCTTTCTTT. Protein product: CASSLAAETEAFF.

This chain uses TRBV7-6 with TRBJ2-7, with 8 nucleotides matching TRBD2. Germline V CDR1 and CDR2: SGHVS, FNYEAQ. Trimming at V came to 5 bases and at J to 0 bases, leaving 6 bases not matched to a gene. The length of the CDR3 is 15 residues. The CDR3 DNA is TGTGCCAGCAGCCCGGGGACTAGTCCCTCCTACGAGCAGTACTTC. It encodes CASSPGTSPSYEQYF.

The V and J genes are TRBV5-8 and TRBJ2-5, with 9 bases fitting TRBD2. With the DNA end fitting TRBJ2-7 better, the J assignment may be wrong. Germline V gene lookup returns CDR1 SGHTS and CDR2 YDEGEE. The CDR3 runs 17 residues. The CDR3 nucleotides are TGTGCCAGCAGCCTCTGGAGGGGTAGCGGGGGCAGAGGCGAGCAGTACTTC. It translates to CASSLWRGSGGRGEQYF.

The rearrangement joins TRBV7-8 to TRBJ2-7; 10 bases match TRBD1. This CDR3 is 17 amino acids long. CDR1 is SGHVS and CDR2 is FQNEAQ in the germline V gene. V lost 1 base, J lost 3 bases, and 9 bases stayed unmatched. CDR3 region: CASSLVARDRGNYEQYF. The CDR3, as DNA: TGTGCCAGCAGCTTAGTCGCTCGGGACAGGGGCAACTACGAGCAGTACTTC.

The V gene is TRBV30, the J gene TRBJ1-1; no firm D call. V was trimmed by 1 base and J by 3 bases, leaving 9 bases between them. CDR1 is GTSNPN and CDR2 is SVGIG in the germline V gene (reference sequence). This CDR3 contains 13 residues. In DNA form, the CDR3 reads TGTGCCTGGAGTGCCACAGCATACACTGAAGCTTTCTTT. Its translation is CAWSATAYTEAFF. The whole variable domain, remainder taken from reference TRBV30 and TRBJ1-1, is SQTIHQWPATLVQPVGSPLSLECTVEGTSNPNLYWYRQAAGRGLQLLFYSVGIGQISSEVPQNLSASRPQDRQFILSSKKLLLSDSGFYLCAWSATAYTEAFFGQGTRLTVV.

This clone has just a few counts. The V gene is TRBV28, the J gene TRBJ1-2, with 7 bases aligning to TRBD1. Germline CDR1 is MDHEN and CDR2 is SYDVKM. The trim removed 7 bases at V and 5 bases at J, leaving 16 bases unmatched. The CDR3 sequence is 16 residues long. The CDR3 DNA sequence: TGTGCCAGCACCCTCGAGGGGCAGGGGGAATATTATGGCTACACCTTC. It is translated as CASTLEGQGEYYGYTF.

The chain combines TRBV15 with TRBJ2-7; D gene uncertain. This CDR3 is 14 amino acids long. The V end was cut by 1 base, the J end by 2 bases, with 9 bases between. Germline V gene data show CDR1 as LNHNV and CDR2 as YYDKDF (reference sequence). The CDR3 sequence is CATSRAGSAYEQYF. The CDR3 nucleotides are TGTGCCACCAGCAGAGCGGGCTCAGCCTACGAGCAGTACTTC.

DNA for the CDR3: TGTGCCAGTAGTATCGGACAGGGGAATTCGGTATCGAGCAATCAGCCCCAGCATTTT. This sequence encodes CASSIGQGNSVSSNQPQHF. This chain uses TRBV19 with TRBJ1-5, with 9 bases lining up with TRBD1. This CDR3 is built from 19 residues. V shed 3 bases, J shed 1 base, and the junction held 13 bases outside the gene matches. Germline CDR1 LNHDA, CDR2 SQIVND (reference sequence). Full variable domain (remainder filled in from reference TRBV19 and TRBJ1-5): DGGITQSPKYLFRKEGQNVTLSCEQNLNHDAMYWYRQDPGQGLRLIYYSQIVNDFQKGDIAEGYSVSREKKESFPLTVTSAQKNPTAFYLCASSIGQGNSVSSNQPQHFGDGTRLSIL.

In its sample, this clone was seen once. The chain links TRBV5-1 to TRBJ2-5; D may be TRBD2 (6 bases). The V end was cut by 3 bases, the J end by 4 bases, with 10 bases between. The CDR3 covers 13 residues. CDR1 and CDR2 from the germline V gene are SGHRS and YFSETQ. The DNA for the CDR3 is TGCGCCAGCAGCTGGGACTTCTCAGAGACCCAGTACTTC. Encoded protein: CASSWDFSETQYF.

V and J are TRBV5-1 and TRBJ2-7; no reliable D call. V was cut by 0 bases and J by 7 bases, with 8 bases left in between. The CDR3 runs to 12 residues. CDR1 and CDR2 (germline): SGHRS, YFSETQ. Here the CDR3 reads CASSLGLSEQYF. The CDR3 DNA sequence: TGCGCCAGCAGCTTGGGCTTATCGGAGCAGTACTTC.